This passage covers 5 T cell receptor beta chains from one sample sequenced in a study of cytomegalovirus exposure and HLA in healthy donors. The PCR ran on 60 Vbeta and 13 Jbeta primers. Assay used: immunoSEQ multiplex PCR; TCRdb lists only in-frame clones, some missing. The sample lists 110,000 to 150,000 clones, under 90% occurring once. Sequenced material: PBMCs. These receptors were taken from a boy between 2 and 15 years old in good health and CMV-seronegative.

The chain recombines TRBV5-1 with TRBJ1-6; no firm D call. Germline CDR1 reads SGHRS; CDR2 reads YFSETQ. The length of the CDR3 is 14 residues. Trimming took 6 bases from V and 8 from J, leaving 15 bases between them. CDR3 in amino acids: CASKSGSSDSPLHF. The CDR3 nucleotides are TGCGCCAGCAAATCCGGGAGTAGTGATTCACCCCTCCACTTT.

This rearrangement joins TRBV7-9 to TRBJ2-2, with D possibly TRBD2 on 6 matching bases. The CDR3 length is 14 residues. The V end was cut by 2 bases, the J end by 4 bases, with 8 bases between. Germline V CDR1 and CDR2: SEHNR, FQNEAQ (reference sequence). The CDR3 loop is CASSLRDSTGELFF. The CDR3 nucleotides read TGTGCCAGCAGCTTACGGGACTCCACCGGGGAGCTGTTTTTT.

The chain uses TRBV6-5 and TRBJ1-5; D is unclear. Trimming left V 5 bases short and J 8 bases short, with 13 bases between. This CDR3 has 13 amino acids. CDR1 MNHEY and CDR2 SVGAGI come from the germline V gene. DNA of the CDR3: TGTGCCAGCAGTGATAGCTCACGGGAGCCCCAGCATTTT. Its translation: CASSDSSREPQHF.

The chain is built from TRBV5-1 and TRBJ1-4, with D possibly matching TRBD1 (5 bases). The V end was cut by 5 bases, the J end by 5 bases, with 10 bases between. The CDR3 contains 13 residues. Germline V gives CDR1 SGHRS, CDR2 YFSETQ. CDR3 bases: TGCGCCAGCAGTCATCGGGGGAATGAAAAACTGTTTTTT. Amino acid sequence: CASSHRGNEKLFF.

The chain recombines TRBV28 with TRBJ2-4; 7 positions agree with TRBD1. Per germline, CDR1 MDHEN and CDR2 SYDVKM. V trimming: 6 bases; J trimming: 5 bases; junction bases outside the gene matches: 13. The CDR3 loop spans 16 amino acids. For the CDR3, the DNA is TGTGCCAGCAGCCGTACCACTTCCGGGACAGAAAACATTCAGTACTTC. It codes for CASSRTTSGTENIQYF.